Following are 30 T cell receptor beta chains from one sample sequenced in a study of T cell responses to AZD1222 COVID-19 vaccine. Clones were sequenced by immunoSEQ multiplex PCR, and TCRdb holds only the in-frame ones, with some missing. The sample records around 100,000 clones, around 89% being singletons. This specimen consisted of peripheral blood, obtained on day 0 of AZD1222 vaccination. These receptors all stem from an adult in good health.

The V call is TRBV3-1 (or the pseudogene TRBV3-2), the J call TRBJ1-6, with a tentative D call TRBD1 (5 bases). The CDR3 has 16 amino acids. The V end was cut by 0 bases, the J end by 9 bases, with 15 bases between. The germline gives CDR1 LGHDT, CDR2 YNNKEL (reference sequence). In DNA, the CDR3 is TGTGCCAGCAGCCAAGATCCGGAGTACAGGCCTTCACCCCTCCACTTT. Its translation: CASSQDPEYRPSPLHF.

This chain uses TRBV5-8 with TRBJ1-5; D is ambiguous. The germline CDR1 and CDR2 sequences are SGHTS and YDEGEE. The CDR3 extends over 13 amino acids. With 4 bases removed from V and 5 bases from J, the gap between germline ends came to 10 bases. CDR3 coding DNA: TGTGCCAGCAGCCCCGACCGGGATCAGCCCCAGCATTTT. Translated, it gives CASSPDRDQPQHF.

The chain joins TRBV3-1 (or the pseudogene TRBV3-2) to TRBJ2-3; the D is unclear. There are 15 residues in the CDR3. Trimming pared 10 bases from V and 2 bases from J, leaving 19 bases between. Germline V CDR1 and CDR2: LGHDT, YNNKEL (reference sequence). CDR3 sequence: CATQTAGTATDTQYF. The CDR3 DNA follows: TGTGCCACCCAAACCGCTGGCACGGCCACAGATACGCAGTATTTT.

V and J are TRBV11-1 and TRBJ1-2, with D possibly being TRBD1 (5 bases). The germline gives CDR1 SGHAT, CDR2 FQDESV (reference sequence). Trimming pared 0 bases from V and 4 bases from J, leaving 12 bases between. The CDR3 loop spans 15 amino acids. CDR3 protein: CASSLASGDPYGYTF. The CDR3 DNA follows: TGTGCCAGCAGCTTAGCTTCCGGGGACCCCTATGGCTACACCTTC.

This clone was observed a few times. The chain carries TRBV27 and TRBJ2-1, with 8 bases identical to TRBD1. CDR1 MNHEY and CDR2 SMNVEV come from the germline V gene (reference sequence). V lost 6 bases and J lost 6; bases outside the gene matches: 4. The CDR3 length is 13 residues. CDR3 DNA sequence: TGTGCCAGCAGGACAGGGGCTACCAATGAGCAGTTCTTC. Its protein is CASRTGATNEQFF.

The genes are TRBV7-9 and TRBJ1-5; D call uncertain. Trimming cost V 5 bases and J 4 bases, with 9 bases left between them. The CDR3 extends over 13 amino acids. Germline V gives CDR1 SEHNR, CDR2 FQNEAQ (reference sequence). CDR3 amino acids: CASSQEPNQPQHF. The CDR3 coding sequence is TGTGCCAGCAGCCAAGAACCTAATCAGCCCCAGCATTTT.

The CDR3 DNA follows: TGTGCCAGCAGTCGAGACCAGGGCTACGAGCAGTACTTC. This encodes CASSRDQGYEQYF. The chain recombines TRBV12-3 or TRBV12-4 with TRBJ2-7; D may be TRBD1 (5 bases). Trimming removed 5 bases from V and 3 bases from J, with 11 bases in between. This CDR3 spans 13 amino acids.

The chain joins TRBV7-9 to TRBJ1-1; D gene ambiguous. CDR3 size: 14 residues. The germline V and J ends were trimmed by 5 bases and 1 base, with 11 bases remaining between them. Germline CDR1 SEHNR, CDR2 FQNEAQ (reference sequence). The CDR3 spells CASSVKAGNTEAFF. Written as DNA, the CDR3 is TGTGCCAGCAGCGTAAAGGCCGGGAACACTGAAGCTTTCTTT.

The rearrangement links TRBV28 to TRBJ1-6, with D possibly TRBD1 on 5 matching bases. This CDR3 has 14 residues. From germline, CDR1 is MDHEN and CDR2 SYDVKM. V lost 8 bases and J 8 bases, leaving 16 bases between the germline ends. The CDR3 protein is CASRGGGVYSPLHF. The CDR3 DNA reads as TGTGCCAGCCGGGGTGGGGGGGTATATTCACCCCTCCACTTT.

The rearrangement links TRBV5-1 to TRBJ2-1; 16 bases agree with TRBD2. J gave up 7 bases and V 4 bases, and 8 bases lay outside the gene matches. Germline loops: CDR1 SGHRS, CDR2 YFSETQ. This CDR3 spans 17 amino acids. The CDR3 protein is CASSQTPGLAGGNEQFF. In nucleotides, the CDR3 is TGCGCCAGCAGCCAAACCCCGGGACTAGCGGGGGGGAATGAGCAGTTCTTC.

The chain carries TRBV18 and TRBJ2-7; unclear D gene. V lost 6 bases to trimming and J lost 6 bases, with 15 bases between them. The CDR3 is 13 amino acids. Per germline, CDR1 KGHSH and CDR2 LQKENI. In DNA, the CDR3 is TGTGCCAGCTCCGGGCCGTACCAATCCGAGCAGTACTTC. Translating it yields CASSGPYQSEQYF.

The chain links TRBV9 to TRBJ1-1, with a weak D call TRBD1 (6 bases). Germline V gene lookup returns CDR1 SGDLS and CDR2 YYNGEE. V gave up 4 bases and J gave up 6 bases, with 19 bases separating them. The CDR3 is 15 amino acids. The CDR3, as DNA: TGTGCCAGCAGCTCCGGGGGGATTTCAGGGGCTGAAGCTTTCTTT. Encoded protein: CASSSGGISGAEAFF.

The genes are TRBV3-1 (or the pseudogene TRBV3-2) and TRBJ2-7; D ambiguous. This CDR3 is 12 amino acids long. V dropped 1 base and J dropped 6 bases, with 7 bases sitting between them. Germline CDR1 reads LGHDT; CDR2 reads YNNKEL (reference sequence). The CDR3 is CASSQAVGEQYF. CDR3 bases: TGTGCCAGCAGCCAAGCAGTCGGCGAGCAGTACTTC.

In its sample, this clone was seen once. This CDR3 reads CASSVEGLDTQYF. CDR3 sequence (DNA): TGTGCCAGCAGCGTAGAGGGTCTTGATACGCAGTATTTT. The chain recombines TRBV9 with TRBJ2-3; D unclear. The CDR3 totals 13 residues. Germline V gene lookup returns CDR1 SGDLS and CDR2 YYNGEE. With 0 bases removed from V and 6 bases from J, the gap between germline ends came to 8 bases. The complete variable domain, with remaining parts taken from reference TRBV9 and TRBJ2-3, reads DSGVTQTPKHLITATGQRVTLRCSPRSGDLSVYWYQQSLDQGLQFLIQYYNGEERAKGNILERFSAQQFPDLHSELNLSSLELGDSALYFCASSVEGLDTQYFGPGTRLTVL.

The chain recombines TRBV21-1 with TRBJ1-5; the DNA was not compared with TRBD1, the D call given in the table. TRBV21-1 is flagged as a pseudogene. This CDR3 has 19 amino acids. The CDR3 DNA reads TGTGCCAGCACCTCCCGGGACAGGGGGCGGTTTATGGGCAATCAGCCCCAGCATTTT. Its protein is CASTSRDRGRFMGNQPQHF.

This rearrangement joins TRBV10-3 to TRBJ2-1, with TRBD2 matching over 8 bases. V trimming: 4 bases; J trimming: 3 bases; junction bases outside the gene matches: 2. This CDR3 is built from 14 residues. CDR1 ENHRY and CDR2 SYGVKD come from the germline V gene. CDR3 sequence: CAISGGLVYNEQFF. In nucleotides, the CDR3 is TGTGCCATCAGTGGGGGACTAGTCTACAATGAGCAGTTCTTC.

The chain uses TRBV7-2 and TRBJ1-5, with TRBD1 matching 8 bases. The germline CDR1 and CDR2 sequences are SGHTA and FQGNSA. The V segment lost 1 base and the J segment 2 bases; nucleotides outside the gene matches: 13. The length of the CDR3 is 19 residues. CDR3 coding DNA: TGTGCCAGCAGCTTAGATGAGACAGGGGCCGCCGGAGGCAATCAGCCCCAGCATTTT. This encodes CASSLDETGAAGGNQPQHF. The full variable domain, rest sourced from reference TRBV7-2 and TRBJ1-5, is GAGVSQSPSNKVTEKGKDVELRCDPISGHTALYWYRQSLGQGLEFLIYFQGNSAPDKSGLPSDRFSAERTGGSVSTLTIQRTQQEDSAVYLCASSLDETGAAGGNQPQHFGDGTRLSIL.

J is TRBJ2-1 and V is TRBV3-1 (or the pseudogene TRBV3-2); D might be TRBD1 or TRBD2, each matching 5 bases. Germline V gene data show CDR1 as LGHDT and CDR2 as YNNKEL (reference sequence). The V end lost 4 bases, the J end lost 9 bases, and 13 bases lay between the germline ends. The CDR3 spans 13 residues. The CDR3 DNA is TGTGCCAGCAGCCCCGGGACCGCCCGTGAGCAGTTCTTC. It yields the protein CASSPGTAREQFF.

This clone was recorded once. The chain links TRBV27 to TRBJ1-2; D gene uncertain. Trimming removed 3 bases at V and 2 bases at J, with 10 bases between. This CDR3 has 14 residues. The V gene's germline CDR1 is MNHEY and CDR2 SMNVEV (reference sequence). The chain's CDR3 is CASSFSVRNYGYTF. In DNA, the CDR3 is TGTGCCAGCAGTTTTTCCGTTCGGAACTATGGCTACACCTTC.

CDR3 coding DNA: TGTGCCAGCACCCGGACAGTGAACACCGGGGAGCTGTTTTTT. It codes for CASTRTVNTGELFF. The rearrangement joins TRBV7-9 to TRBJ2-2, with a weak D call TRBD1 (6 bases). V was clipped by 7 bases and J by 1 base, with 10 bases between them. The CDR3 has 14 residues. The V gene's germline CDR1 is SEHNR and CDR2 FQNEAQ (reference sequence).

The chain couples TRBV25-1 to TRBJ1-1; tentatively, D is TRBD1 (6 bases). The V and J ends lost 5 bases and 6 bases respectively, with 16 bases between them. In germline, CDR1 is MGHDK, CDR2 SYGVNS. This CDR3 has 14 residues. The CDR3 nucleotides read TGTGCCAGCAGTCCCCAGGGGACCCTCGCTGAAGCTTTCTTT. Protein: CASSPQGTLAEAFF.

The chain couples TRBV14 to TRBJ1-4; D remains ambiguous. Germline V gene lookup returns CDR1 SGHDN and CDR2 FVKESK. This CDR3 spans 16 amino acids. V shed 1 base and J shed 3 bases, with 12 bases lying between them. The CDR3 region is CASSQVGRGSNEKLFF. DNA of the CDR3: TGTGCCAGCAGCCAAGTCGGGAGAGGGTCTAATGAAAAACTGTTTTTT. Together with reference TRBV14 and TRBJ1-4, the CDR3 gives the full variable domain: EAGVTQFPSHSVIEKGQTVTLRCDPISGHDNLYWYRRVMGKEIKFLLHFVKESKQDESGMPNNRFLAERTGGTYSTLKVQPAELEDSGVYFCASSQVGRGSNEKLFFGSGTQLSVL.

This clone was found once. The chain combines TRBV7-2 with TRBJ1-2; D gene ambiguous. V was cut by 2 bases and J by 0 bases, with 13 bases left in between. Germline V gene data show CDR1 as SGHTA and CDR2 as FQGNSA. The CDR3 loop spans 16 amino acids. CDR3 DNA sequence: TGTGCCAGCAGCTTACGGCTCGGTTCAGCTAACTATGGCTACACCTTC. This gives the protein CASSLRLGSANYGYTF. Drawing the rest from reference TRBV7-2 and TRBJ1-2, the complete variable domain is GAGVSQSPSNKVTEKGKDVELRCDPISGHTALYWYRQSLGQGLEFLIYFQGNSAPDKSGLPSDRFSAERTGGSVSTLTIQRTQQEDSAVYLCASSLRLGSANYGYTFGSGTRLTVV.

The chain couples TRBV7-2 to TRBJ2-5, with TRBD1 matching 8 bases. Germline assignment: CDR1 SGHTA and CDR2 FQGNSA. The CDR3 covers 16 residues. V gave up 4 bases and J gave up 4 bases; unmatched junction bases: 11. CDR3 sequence: CASSSTGAGGAETQYF. In DNA, the CDR3 is TGTGCCAGCAGCTCCACGGGGGCAGGGGGCGCAGAGACCCAGTACTTC.

V usage is TRBV20-1 and J usage is TRBJ2-7; tentative D call: TRBD2 (5 bases). Looked up from germline, CDR1 is DFQATT and CDR2 is SNEGSKA (reference sequence). Trimming removed 4 bases from V and 3 bases from J, with 7 bases in between. The CDR3 has 11 amino acids. DNA of the CDR3: TGCAGTGCTAATGAGGGCTACGAGCAGTACTTC. It codes for CSANEGYEQYF.

The chain employs TRBV7-2 and TRBJ2-5; 9 bases agree with TRBD1. Germline CDR1 reads SGHTA; CDR2 reads FQGNSA. V was clipped by 5 bases and J by 5 bases; unmatched bases: 9. CDR3 size: 15 residues. The CDR3, as DNA: TGTGCCAGCAGCCTCGACAGGGGGGCGCAGGAGACCCAGTACTTC. Translating it yields CASSLDRGAQETQYF.

Concerning this clone itself: Other DNA sequences in the sample encode the same CDR3. The chain recombines TRBV7-3 with TRBJ1-6; D is possibly TRBD1 (6 bases). From germline, CDR1 is SGHTA and CDR2 FQGTGA. The V end was cut by 2 bases, the J end by 5 bases, with 7 bases between. This CDR3 spans 14 amino acids. The CDR3, as DNA: TGTGCCAGCAGCTTACAGGGGAATAATTCACCCCTCCACTTT. Translation gives CASSLQGNNSPLHF.

The chain recombines TRBV12-3 or TRBV12-4 with TRBJ1-2, with 7 positions matching TRBD1. This CDR3 has 13 amino acids. J lost 4 bases, V lost 6 bases, and 5 bases had no gene match. Here the CDR3 reads CASRPGQTYGYTF. CDR3 DNA: TGTGCCAGCAGACCGGGACAGACCTATGGCTACACCTTC.

V is TRBV27 and J is TRBJ2-5, with D unclear. Trimming removed 0 bases at V and 0 bases at J, with 5 bases between. The germline V gene encodes CDR1 MNHEY and CDR2 SMNVEV (reference sequence). CDR3 length: 14 residues. The CDR3, as DNA: TGTGCCAGCAGTTTATCGGCTAACCAAGAGACCCAGTACTTC. Its translation is CASSLSANQETQYF.

The chain uses TRBV27 and TRBJ1-1; 9 positions agree with TRBD1. The V gene end was trimmed by 0 bases and the J gene end by 1 base; junction bases not matched to a gene: 3. The CDR3 is made up of 16 amino acids. Germline V gene sequence: CDR1 MNHEY, CDR2 SMNVEV (reference sequence). DNA of the CDR3: TGTGCCAGCAGTTTATCGGGACAGGGATGGAACACTGAAGCTTTCTTT. It encodes CASSLSGQGWNTEAFF.